The following is a TCR beta chain sequence with its context. The data stem from a study of blood T cell repertoires in COVID-19. Profiled with immunoSEQ multiplex PCR; TCRdb holds only in-frame clones, not every one. The sample consists of about 180,000 clones, around 86% of them appearing once. Germline-derived CDR1 and CDR2 are KGHSH and LQKENI. Trimming took 6 bases from V and 3 from J; bases not matched to a gene: 5. The CDR3 length is 14 residues. The V call is TRBV18, the J call TRBJ1-1; TRBD1 matches 9 bases. This clonotype was obtained from a woman in her 30s with active or convalescent COVID-19. Sequenced: peripheral blood. The CDR3: CASSKTGGDTEAFF. The CDR3 nucleotides read TGTGCCAGCTCGAAGACAGGGGGGGACACTGAAGCTTTCTTT.